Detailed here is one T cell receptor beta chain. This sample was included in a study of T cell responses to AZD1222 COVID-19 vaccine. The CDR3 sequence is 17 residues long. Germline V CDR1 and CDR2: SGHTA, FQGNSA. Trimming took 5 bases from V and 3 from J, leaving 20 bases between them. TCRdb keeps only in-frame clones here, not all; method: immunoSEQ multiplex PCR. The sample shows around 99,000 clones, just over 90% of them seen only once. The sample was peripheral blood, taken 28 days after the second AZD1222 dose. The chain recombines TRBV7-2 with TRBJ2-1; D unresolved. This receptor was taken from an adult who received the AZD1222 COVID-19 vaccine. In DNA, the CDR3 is TGTGCCAGCAGCCAGAGCCCCCCCAACGCGCTCTACAATGAGCAGTTCTTC. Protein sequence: CASSQSPPNALYNEQFF.